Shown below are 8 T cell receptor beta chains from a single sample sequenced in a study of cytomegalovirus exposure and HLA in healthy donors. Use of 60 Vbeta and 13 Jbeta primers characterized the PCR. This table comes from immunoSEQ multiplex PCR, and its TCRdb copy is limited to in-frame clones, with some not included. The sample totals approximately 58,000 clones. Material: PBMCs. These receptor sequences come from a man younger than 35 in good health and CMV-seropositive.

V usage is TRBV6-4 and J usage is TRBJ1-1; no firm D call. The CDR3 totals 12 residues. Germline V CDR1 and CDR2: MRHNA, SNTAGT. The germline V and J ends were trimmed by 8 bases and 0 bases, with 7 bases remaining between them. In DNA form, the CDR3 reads TGTGCCAGCCGGGGATTGAACACTGAAGCTTTCTTT. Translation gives CASRGLNTEAFF.

CDR3 in amino acids: CASSGDRDSNEQFF. CDR3 nucleotides: TGTGCCAGCAGCGGGGACAGGGACAGCAATGAGCAGTTCTTC. The V gene is TRBV9, the J gene TRBJ2-1; 9 nucleotides agree with TRBD1. The V gene's germline CDR1 is SGDLS and CDR2 YYNGEE. This CDR3 is 14 amino acids long. V was clipped by 3 bases and J by 6 bases; unmatched bases: 4.

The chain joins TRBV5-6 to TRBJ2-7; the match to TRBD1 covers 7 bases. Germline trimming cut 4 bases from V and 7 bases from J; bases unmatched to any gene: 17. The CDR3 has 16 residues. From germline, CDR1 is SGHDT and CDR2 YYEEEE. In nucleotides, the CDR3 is TGTGCCAGCAGCCTACACAGGGGAGCTCGTGTGTGGGAGCAGTACTTC. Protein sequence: CASSLHRGARVWEQYF.

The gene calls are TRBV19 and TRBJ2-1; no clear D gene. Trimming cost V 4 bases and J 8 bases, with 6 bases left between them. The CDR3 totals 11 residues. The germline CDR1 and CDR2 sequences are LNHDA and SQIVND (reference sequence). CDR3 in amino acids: CASSRWHEQFF. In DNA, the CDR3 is TGTGCCAGTAGTAGGTGGCATGAGCAGTTCTTC.

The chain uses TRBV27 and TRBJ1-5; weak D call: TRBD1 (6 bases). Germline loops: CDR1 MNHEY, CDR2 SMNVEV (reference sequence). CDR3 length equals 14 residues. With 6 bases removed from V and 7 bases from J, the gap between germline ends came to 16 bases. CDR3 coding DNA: TGTGCCAGCAGGAGAGTTGGGGGCGGGCAGCCCCAGCATTTT. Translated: CASRRVGGGQPQHF.

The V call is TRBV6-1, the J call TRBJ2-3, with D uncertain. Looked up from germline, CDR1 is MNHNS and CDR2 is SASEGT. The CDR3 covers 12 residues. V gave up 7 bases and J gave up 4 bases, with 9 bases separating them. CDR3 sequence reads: CASKDPADTQYF. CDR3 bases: TGTGCCAGCAAAGATCCAGCAGATACGCAGTATTTT.

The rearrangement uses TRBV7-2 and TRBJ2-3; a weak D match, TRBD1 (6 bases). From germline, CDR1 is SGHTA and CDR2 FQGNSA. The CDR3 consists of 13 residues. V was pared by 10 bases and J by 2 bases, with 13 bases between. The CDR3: CATRTAHTDTQYF. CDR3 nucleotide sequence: TGTGCCACCCGGACAGCCCACACAGATACGCAGTATTTT. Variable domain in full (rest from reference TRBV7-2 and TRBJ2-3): GAGVSQSPSNKVTEKGKDVELRCDPISGHTALYWYRQSLGQGLEFLIYFQGNSAPDKSGLPSDRFSAERTGGSVSTLTIQRTQQEDSAVYLCATRTAHTDTQYFGPGTRLTVL.

The CDR3 is CASSLGGGIHFGTDTQYF. In nucleotides, the CDR3 is TGTGCCAGCAGCTTAGGGGGGGGCATCCATTTCGGCACAGATACGCAGTATTTT. J is TRBJ2-3 and V is TRBV7-8; perhaps TRBD2 as D (7 bases). Trimming removed 1 base at V and 1 base at J, with 18 bases between. From germline, CDR1 is SGHVS and CDR2 FQNEAQ. The CDR3 totals 18 residues.